The 26 T cell receptor beta chains below come from one sample, sequenced in a study of blood T cells in healthy people across ages. PCR was performed a second time for about 6 to 11 cycles using a sample-barcoded 5' primer and a J-beta primer mix. In TCRdb, the 5' RACE reads were re-called with MiXCR into one record per CDR3 protein. The sample records 540,000 or so distinct CDR3 sequences, 27% being singletons. Sequencing was performed on blood. Receptors originate from a woman between 65 and 79 years old in good health.

This clonotype was seen more than once but under ten times. This chain connects TRBV6-2 or TRBV6-3 to TRBJ2-1; D remains unclear. Between the trimmed V and J ends, which lost 9 bases and 8 bases, there was a span of 11 bases. CDR1 is MNHEY, CDR2 SVGEGT, per germline. The CDR3 covers 11 residues. The CDR3 DNA reads TGTGCCAGTCAGCTAGTTGATGAGCAGTTCTTC. Translating gives CASQLVDEQFF.

This clonotype showed up just a few times. A junction end diverges from the germline sequence, so it may reflect a read error. The chain couples TRBV3-1 to TRBJ1-1; D unclear. Per the germline V gene, CDR1 is LGHDT and CDR2 is YNNKEL (reference sequence). There are 13 residues in the CDR3. CDR3 DNA: TGTGCTAGCAGCCAAGAAAGAGGCACTGAAGCTTTCTTT. Encoded protein: CASSQERGTEAFF.

The chain combines TRBV20-1 with TRBJ2-3; 7 bases line up with TRBD2. Germline CDR1 reads DFQATT; CDR2 reads SNEGSKA (reference sequence). The CDR3 is 15 residues long. With V trimmed by 3 bases and J by 0 bases, 6 bases remained unmatched. The CDR3 DNA sequence: TGCAGTGCTAGTGCCGGGGGGACTAGCACAGATACGCAGTATTTT. Amino acids: CSASAGGTSTDTQYF.

This chain connects TRBV10-3 to TRBJ2-1; 7 nucleotides agree with TRBD1. Germline V lookup: CDR1 ENHRY, CDR2 SYGVKD. The CDR3 is 14 residues long. After removal of 5 bases from V and 7 bases from J, the junction contained 8 bases not matched to a gene. CDR3 loop: CAISPSTGPNEQFF. In DNA form, the CDR3 reads TGTGCCATCAGTCCCTCGACAGGGCCTAATGAGCAGTTCTTC.

In this sample, this clonotype turned up many times. This rearrangement joins TRBV6-1 to TRBJ1-4; maybe TRBD1 (6 bases). With 3 bases removed from V and 10 bases from J, the gap between germline ends came to 21 bases. This CDR3 is 16 amino acids long. Germline V CDR1 and CDR2: MNHNS, SASEGT. In DNA form, the CDR3 reads TGTGCCAGCAGTGACGGAGGAAGCAGAAGGGGGGGAAAACTGTTTTTT. This sequence encodes CASSDGGSRRGGKLFF.

This clonotype was observed a handful of times. The J gene is TRBJ2-3, the V gene TRBV5-5; D may correspond to TRBD1 or TRBD2 (5 bases each). Trimming left V 2 bases short and J 0 bases short, with 7 bases between. The CDR3 length is 14 residues. In germline, CDR1 is SGHKS, CDR2 YYEKEE (reference sequence). As DNA, the CDR3 is TGTGCCAGCAGCTTTCGGGACAGCACAGATACGCAGTATTTT. Encoded protein: CASSFRDSTDTQYF.

This clonotype came up a few times. The genes are TRBV29-1 and TRBJ1-2, with D hard to call. Germline CDR1 is SQVTM and CDR2 is ANQGSEA. The CDR3 covers 12 residues. V gave up 4 bases and J gave up 2 bases, with 8 bases separating them. CDR3 DNA sequence: TGCAGCGTTGGCCAGGCAAACTATGGCTACACCTTC. This codes for CSVGQANYGYTF.

The CDR3 spells CASSSTGAIYEQYF. The CDR3 nucleotides are TGTGCCAGCAGCTCAACGGGAGCTATCTACGAGCAGTACTTC. This rearrangement joins TRBV6-2 or TRBV6-3 to TRBJ2-7, with D possibly TRBD2 on 6 matching bases. CDR3 length: 14 residues. Germline values: CDR1 MNHEY, CDR2 SVGEGT. V was trimmed by 6 bases and J by 3 bases, leaving 15 bases between them.

J is TRBJ2-3 and V is TRBV7-6; D gene uncertain. V was shortened by 5 bases and J by 5 bases, with 14 bases between the two germline ends. The CDR3 contains 14 residues. CDR1 and CDR2 from the germline V gene are SGHVS and FNYEAQ. CDR3 amino acids: CASSQDRPGDTQYF. CDR3 nucleotides: TGTGCCAGCAGCCAAGATCGCCCAGGAGATACGCAGTATTTT. The whole variable domain, filled in from reference TRBV7-6 and TRBJ2-3, reads GAGVSQSPRYKVTKRGQDVALRCDPISGHVSLYWYRQALGQGPEFLTYFNYEAQQDKSGLPNDRFSAERPEGSISTLTIQRTEQRDSAMYRCASSQDRPGDTQYFGPGTRLTVL.

A word on this clonotype: At one boundary the junction diverges from the germline segment, which might be a read error. The chain's CDR3 is CASRSGASGANVPTF. The CDR3 DNA sequence: TGTGCCAGCAGATCAGGGGCCTCTGGGGCCAACGTCCCGACTTTC. The V and J genes are TRBV7-2 and TRBJ2-6, with a tentative D call TRBD1 (6 bases). This CDR3 contains 15 residues. Looked up from germline, CDR1 is SGHTA and CDR2 is FQGNSA.

This clonotype was seen ten or more times. The chain links TRBV4-2 to TRBJ2-7; D is unclear. The V and J ends lost 2 bases and 3 bases respectively, with 2 bases between them. CDR1 and CDR2 (germline): LGHNA, YNFKEQ. This CDR3 is 11 amino acids long. The CDR3 bases are TGTGCCAGCAGCCAAAACTACGAGCAGTACTTC. It translates to CASSQNYEQYF.

The CDR3: CASSPTQPGGIGYTF. The CDR3 region has the DNA TGTGCCAGCAGCCCTACCCAGCCCGGGGGTATCGGCTACACCTTC. The chain is built from TRBV7-2 and TRBJ1-2, with a tentative D call TRBD1 (5 bases). Germline assignment: CDR1 SGHTA and CDR2 FQGNSA. V shed 5 bases and J shed 8 bases, with 21 bases lying between them. This CDR3 is built from 15 residues.

This clonotype was detected a few times. This sequence joins TRBV20-1 and TRBJ1-4; 7 bases line up with TRBD1. Germline loops: CDR1 DFQATT, CDR2 SNEGSKA (reference sequence). The trim removed 6 bases at V and 2 bases at J, leaving 9 bases unmatched. The CDR3 is 15 residues long. DNA for the CDR3: TGCAGTGCCGTTAAATCCAGGGGGACTAATGAAAAACTGTTTTTT. Protein product: CSAVKSRGTNEKLFF.

This chain joins TRBV10-3 and TRBJ2-5; TRBD2 might be the D (5 bases). This CDR3 region has 10 residues. V was trimmed by 8 bases and J by 5 bases, leaving 6 bases between them. The V gene's germline CDR1 is ENHRY and CDR2 SYGVKD. CDR3 DNA sequence: TGTGCCATCTCGGGGGAGACCCAGTACTTC. Its translation is CAISGETQYF.

J is TRBJ1-4 and V is TRBV7-2; 7 bases align to TRBD1. CDR1 is SGHTA, CDR2 FQGNSA, per germline. The V and J ends lost 6 bases and 7 bases, in that order; junction bases with no gene match: 8. The CDR3 runs to 14 residues. CDR3 nucleotide sequence: TGTGCCAGCAGACAGGGACAGAGTAGTGAAAAACTGTTTTTT. Translating gives CASRQGQSSEKLFF.

V is TRBV29-1 and J is TRBJ1-1, with 10 nucleotides matching TRBD1. Germline V gene lookup returns CDR1 SQVTM and CDR2 ANQGSEA. There are 15 residues in the CDR3. J gave up 0 bases and V 5 bases, and 6 bases lay outside the gene matches. The CDR3 sequence is CSVRRQGAVNTEAFF. Written as DNA, the CDR3 is TGCAGCGTTCGTAGACAGGGGGCTGTGAACACTGAAGCTTTCTTT.

This rearrangement joins TRBV27 to TRBJ2-7; 7 nucleotides agree with TRBD1. Germline values: CDR1 MNHEY, CDR2 SMNVEV (reference sequence). The V segment lost 6 bases and the J segment 5 bases; nucleotides outside the gene matches: 10. This CDR3 comprises 14 residues. CDR3 nucleotides: TGTGCCAGCAGCGATACAGGGGTTGGAGACGAGCAGTACTTC. Protein product: CASSDTGVGDEQYF.

This sequence joins TRBV5-1 and TRBJ2-6, with D unresolved. The germline V gene has CDR1 SGHRS and CDR2 YFSETQ. The germline V and J ends were trimmed by 1 base and 2 bases, with 4 bases remaining between them. The CDR3 is 14 residues long. DNA for the CDR3: TGCGCCAGCAGCTTGTTCGCTGGGGCCAACGTCCTGACTTTC. Translated, it gives CASSLFAGANVLTF.

The chain combines TRBV5-6 with TRBJ1-2, with D hard to call. The germline gives CDR1 SGHDT, CDR2 YYEEEE. The CDR3 is 13 amino acids. V lost 0 bases and J lost 8, with 11 bases in between. CDR3 DNA: TGTGCCAGCAGCTTGGAGGCCTCTCTGGGCTACACCTTC. It translates to CASSLEASLGYTF.

The chain couples TRBV6-1 to TRBJ1-1; D might be TRBD1 (6 bases). Germline assignment: CDR1 MNHNS and CDR2 SASEGT. The V and J ends lost 3 bases and 8 bases respectively, with 10 bases between them. The CDR3 is 12 amino acids. The CDR3 spells CASSDATGEAFF. CDR3 DNA sequence: TGTGCCAGCAGTGACGCCACAGGGGAAGCTTTCTTT.

The chain employs TRBV20-1 and TRBJ2-1, with 10 bases identical to TRBD2. This CDR3 is 19 amino acids long. Germline CDR1 and CDR2: DFQATT and SNEGSKA (reference sequence). Unmatched junction bases numbered 18, after V lost 0 bases and J lost 7 bases. This CDR3 is CSARDPLWGSGRPGNEQFF. In DNA form, the CDR3 reads TGCAGTGCTAGAGATCCTCTTTGGGGTAGCGGGAGGCCGGGTAATGAGCAGTTCTTC.

This clonotype turned up a few times. The chain has TRBV4-3 and TRBJ2-5; D not certain. In germline, CDR1 is LGHNA, CDR2 YSLEER. V was cut by 5 bases and J by 5 bases, with 15 bases left in between. The CDR3 covers 14 residues. CDR3 in amino acids: CASSKTAGSETQYF. CDR3 in DNA: TGCGCCAGCAGCAAAACCGCCGGTTCGGAGACCCAGTACTTC.

The chain uses TRBV11-2 and TRBJ1-4; no firm D call. Trimming left V 2 bases short and J 8 bases short, with 9 bases between. CDR3 size: 13 residues. Germline CDR1 reads SGHAT; CDR2 reads FQNNGV. DNA of the CDR3: TGTGCCAGCAGCTTAACAGTTTACGAAAAACTGTTTTTT. Protein: CASSLTVYEKLFF.

The chain carries TRBV6-5 and TRBJ1-2; D perhaps matches TRBD1 (6 bases). V lost 6 bases and J lost 6, with 23 bases in between. In germline, CDR1 is MNHEY, CDR2 SVGAGI. This CDR3 is 16 amino acids long. CDR3 protein: CASSGPDGGVENGYTF. The CDR3 bases are TGTGCCAGCAGCGGGCCCGATGGGGGCGTAGAAAATGGCTACACCTTC.

The chain is built from TRBV12-3 or TRBV12-4 and TRBJ2-7, with 7 bases identical to TRBD1. Trimming took 5 bases from V and 6 from J; bases not matched to a gene: 10. CDR3 size: 14 residues. The CDR3 here is CASSTNLNRGEQYF. Here the CDR3 DNA reads TGTGCCAGCAGTACTAACCTTAACAGGGGCGAGCAGTACTTC.

The chain carries TRBV6-5 and TRBJ1-3; D is uncertain. The V end was cut by 2 bases, the J end by 0 bases, with 17 bases between. The CDR3 loop spans 18 amino acids. Germline V gene lookup returns CDR1 MNHEY and CDR2 SVGAGI. The CDR3 nucleotides are TGTGCCAGCAGTTACGACACCCGTCCGCACATCTCTGGAAACACCATATATTTT. Amino acids: CASSYDTRPHISGNTIYF.